The 21 T cell receptor beta chains presented below share a single source sample, sequenced in a study of shared clonotypes between healthy human individuals. Here immunoSEQ multiplex PCR was the method, and the copy in TCRdb shows in-frame clones only, minus some. In the table there are some 2 million clones, about 95% of which are singletons. Terminally differentiated effector memory CD45RA+ cells were left out of the naive CD8 fraction, which was CD45RO-negative and positively selected for CCR7. Sequencing was done on a sample of naive CD8+ T cells sorted from blood. The receptors originated from a man aged 18 to 29 in good health.

The chain uses TRBV5-6 and TRBJ2-1, with a possible D match to TRBD2 (6 bases). CDR3 size: 12 residues. V was shortened by 5 bases and J by 6 bases, with 9 bases between the two germline ends. Per germline, CDR1 SGHDT and CDR2 YYEEEE. DNA of the CDR3: TGTGCCAGCAGACTGGGGGGCAATGAGCAGTTCTTC. Translated, it gives CASRLGGNEQFF. Using reference TRBV5-6 and TRBJ2-1 for the parts outside the CDR3, the full variable domain is DAGVTQSPTHLIKTRGQQVTLRCSPKSGHDTVSWYQQALGQGPQFIFQYYEEEERQRGNFPDRFSGHQFPNYSSELNVNALLLGDSALYLCASRLGGNEQFFGPGTRLTVL.

This chain links TRBV9 with TRBJ2-7; D gene unclear. Looked up from germline, CDR1 is SGDLS and CDR2 is YYNGEE. V gave up 0 bases and J gave up 5 bases, with 15 bases separating them. The CDR3 has 15 amino acids. CDR3 protein: CASSVGAGLPDEQYF. CDR3 bases: TGTGCCAGCAGCGTAGGGGCAGGCCTACCGGACGAGCAGTACTTC.

This rearrangement joins TRBV10-1 to TRBJ2-3, with D perhaps TRBD2 (6 bases). Germline V gives CDR1 WNHNN, CDR2 SYGVQD (reference sequence). The ends were cut back, 4 bases at V and 4 bases at J, with 12 bases in the middle. The CDR3 spans 14 residues. In DNA, the CDR3 is TGCGCCAGCAGTGTCGGGGGAGGCGCAGATACGCAGTATTTT. Its protein product is CASSVGGGADTQYF.

The V gene is TRBV28, the J gene TRBJ2-3, with TRBD2 matching over 11 bases. The CDR3 covers 14 residues. Germline V gene sequence: CDR1 MDHEN, CDR2 SYDVKM. Trimming removed 5 bases from V and 4 bases from J; junction bases left unmatched: 2. DNA for the CDR3: TGTGCCAGCAGTAAACTAGCGGGAGCAGATACGCAGTATTTT. Its protein is CASSKLAGADTQYF. Filled out from reference TRBV28 and TRBJ2-3, the complete variable domain reads DVKVTQSSRYLVKRTGEKVFLECVQDMDHENMFWYRQDPGLGLRLIYFSYDVKMKEKGDIPEGYSVSREKKERFSLILESASTNQTSMYLCASSKLAGADTQYFGPGTRLTVL.

This rearrangement joins TRBV5-1 to TRBJ2-7, with TRBD1 identical over 9 bases. Trimming cost V 3 bases and J 3 bases; bases outside gene matches: 4. This CDR3 spans 14 amino acids. Germline V gives CDR1 SGHRS, CDR2 YFSETQ. This CDR3 reads CASSWTGVDYEQYF. The CDR3 bases are TGCGCCAGCAGCTGGACAGGGGTGGACTACGAGCAGTACTTC. The full variable domain, its missing parts supplied by reference TRBV5-1 and TRBJ2-7, is KAGVTQTPRYLIKTRGQQVTLSCSPISGHRSVSWYQQTPGQGLQFLFEYFSETQRNKGNFPGRFSGRQFSNSRSEMNVSTLELGDSALYLCASSWTGVDYEQYFGPGTRLTVT.

The chain combines TRBV30 with TRBJ2-4; D not certain. Germline V gene data show CDR1 as GTSNPN and CDR2 as SVGIG (reference sequence). The CDR3 has 14 amino acids. V lost 0 bases and J 3 bases, leaving 9 bases between the germline ends. The CDR3 loop is CAWSVEHLKNIQYF. CDR3 nucleotides: TGTGCCTGGAGTGTGGAGCACCTCAAAAACATTCAGTACTTC.

The gene calls are TRBV7-6 and TRBJ2-6; D possibly uses TRBD1 or TRBD2 (6 bases each). The CDR3 consists of 21 residues. The germline V and J ends were trimmed by 3 bases and 0 bases, with 24 bases remaining between them. Germline values: CDR1 SGHVS, CDR2 FNYEAQ. CDR3 amino acids: CASSFGTFDRRQFSGANVLTF. CDR3 bases: TGTGCCAGCAGCTTTGGGACTTTCGACAGGAGACAATTCTCTGGGGCCAACGTCCTGACTTTC.

The chain links TRBV6-5 to TRBJ2-1, with D possibly TRBD2 on 6 matching bases. V dropped 4 bases and J dropped 10 bases, with 17 bases sitting between them. The germline gives CDR1 MNHEY, CDR2 SVGAGI. The CDR3 runs 14 residues. The CDR3 sequence is CASSLNELLAEQFF. CDR3 DNA sequence: TGTGCCAGCAGTTTAAACGAACTTCTAGCGGAGCAGTTCTTC.

The genes are TRBV7-9 and TRBJ1-1; TRBD1 matches at 11 bases. CDR3 size: 18 residues. V shed 4 bases and J 10 bases; nucleotides not matched to a gene: 20. CDR1 SEHNR and CDR2 FQNEAQ come from the germline V gene (reference sequence). CDR3 amino acids: CASSSNPRLDRGLGGAFF. The CDR3, as DNA: TGTGCCAGCAGCTCAAACCCTCGACTGGACAGGGGGCTTGGGGGAGCTTTCTTT.

The V gene is TRBV6-5, the J gene TRBJ1-6; D gene ambiguous. Germline values: CDR1 MNHEY, CDR2 SVGAGI. Between the trimmed V and J ends, which lost 4 bases and 5 bases, there was a span of 12 bases. CDR3 size: 15 residues. CDR3 DNA sequence: TGTGCCAGCAGTTTAGGAGGGTATGATAATTCACCCCTCCACTTT. Protein product: CASSLGGYDNSPLHF.

The rearrangement links TRBV7-3 to TRBJ2-5; maybe TRBD2 (5 bases). This CDR3 is 18 amino acids long. Trimming left V 1 base short and J 2 bases short, with 20 bases between. Germline CDR1 and CDR2: SGHTA and FQGTGA. CDR3 residues: CASSLIWAGGYPQETQYF. DNA for the CDR3: TGTGCCAGCAGCTTAATTTGGGCAGGAGGCTACCCACAAGAGACCCAGTACTTC.

Here the CDR3 reads CASSLSAGWIEKLFF. The CDR3 DNA reads as TGTGCCAGCAGTTTATCGGCAGGGTGGATCGAAAAACTGTTTTTT. The V gene is TRBV27, the J gene TRBJ1-4; a possible D gene is TRBD1 (5 bases). The CDR3 contains 15 residues. CDR1 is MNHEY and CDR2 is SMNVEV in the germline V gene (reference sequence). Trimming removed 0 bases at V and 8 bases at J, with 13 bases between. Filled out from reference TRBV27 and TRBJ1-4, the complete variable domain reads EAQVTQNPRYLITVTGKKLTVTCSQNMNHEYMSWYRQDPGLGLRQIYYSMNVEVTDKGDVPEGYKVSRKEKRNFPLILESPSPNQTSLYFCASSLSAGWIEKLFFGSGTQLSVL.

The chain recombines TRBV27 with TRBJ2-7, with a possible D match to TRBD1 (7 bases). Germline CDR1 is MNHEY and CDR2 is SMNVEV (reference sequence). The CDR3 has 15 residues. The germline V and J ends were trimmed by 5 bases and 7 bases, with 21 bases remaining between them. The CDR3 protein is CASSIGAGGIGEQYF. The CDR3 nucleotides are TGTGCCAGCAGTATCGGGGCAGGGGGGATAGGGGAGCAGTACTTC.

For this clone: In the same sample, other DNA sequences code for this CDR3. The chain carries TRBV9 and TRBJ2-7; the match to TRBD1 covers 7 bases. Trimming took 0 bases from V and 2 from J; bases not matched to a gene: 2. This CDR3 comprises 14 residues. The germline CDR1 and CDR2 sequences are SGDLS and YYNGEE. The CDR3 region is CASSVAGTAYEQYF. CDR3 bases: TGTGCCAGCAGCGTAGCTGGGACAGCCTACGAGCAGTACTTC.

The rearrangement joins TRBV4-3 to TRBJ1-4; the D is unclear. Germline-derived CDR1 and CDR2 are LGHNA and YSLEER. The V gene lost 0 bases and the J gene lost 3 bases, with 8 bases spanning the gap. This CDR3 is built from 15 residues. The CDR3 region is CASSQDPHPNEKLFF. The CDR3 DNA reads as TGCGCCAGCAGCCAAGACCCGCACCCTAATGAAAAACTGTTTTTT.

This sequence joins TRBV19 and TRBJ2-7, with TRBD1 as a possible D gene (6 bases). V dropped 0 bases and J dropped 3 bases, with 18 bases sitting between them. Germline V CDR1 and CDR2: LNHDA, SQIVND (reference sequence). The CDR3 length is 17 residues. The CDR3 DNA reads TGTGCCAGTAGTATAGATGGTGAGGGGGTAGCCGGCTACGAGCAGTACTTC. Translation: CASSIDGEGVAGYEQYF.

J is TRBJ1-2 and V is TRBV5-4, with a tentative D call TRBD1 (5 bases). The ends were cut back, 5 bases at V and 3 bases at J, with 20 bases in the middle. This CDR3 has 16 residues. Germline V gene sequence: CDR1 SGHNT, CDR2 YYREEE (reference sequence). CDR3 bases: TGTGCCAGCAGAGAAAACAACAGGTGGATGGACTATGGCTACACCTTC. This codes for CASRENNRWMDYGYTF.

V usage is TRBV5-4 and J usage is TRBJ2-1; unclear D gene. V was shortened by 2 bases and J by 9 bases, with 6 bases between the two germline ends. Germline V lookup: CDR1 SGHNT, CDR2 YYREEE (reference sequence). The CDR3 sequence is 11 residues long. The CDR3 region has the DNA TGTGCCAGCAGCTTTACGGCTGAGCAGTTCTTC. Protein: CASSFTAEQFF. Full variable domain (missing parts from reference TRBV5-4 and TRBJ2-1): ETGVTQSPTHLIKTRGQQVTLRCSSQSGHNTVSWYQQALGQGPQFIFQYYREEENGRGNFPPRFSGLQFPNYSSELNVNALELDDSALYLCASSFTAEQFFGPGTRLTVL.

The V and J genes are TRBV7-9 and TRBJ1-3; D is ambiguous. This CDR3 is 15 amino acids long. Per germline, CDR1 SEHNR and CDR2 FQNEAQ (reference sequence). V gave up 5 bases and J gave up 4 bases, with 15 bases separating them. The CDR3, as DNA: TGTGCCAGCAGCCCCCCTCTGCAGGCCGGAAACACCATATATTTT. Encoded protein: CASSPPLQAGNTIYF.

The chain joins TRBV7-9 to TRBJ2-7; possibly TRBD2 for D (5 bases). This CDR3 is 15 amino acids long. Germline-derived CDR1 and CDR2 are SEHNR and FQNEAQ (reference sequence). V lost 4 bases and J 0 bases, leaving 13 bases between the germline ends. The CDR3 DNA reads TGTGCCAGCAGCTCTCCCGGACTGAGCTCCTACGAGCAGTACTTC. Translation gives CASSSPGLSSYEQYF.

The rearrangement uses TRBV4-1 and TRBJ1-6; tentative D call: TRBD1 (5 bases). V lost 1 base and J lost 1, with 11 bases in between. The length of the CDR3 is 17 residues. The germline V gene encodes CDR1 MGHRA and CDR2 YSYEKL. The CDR3 reads CASSQVGKGSYNSPLHF. CDR3 sequence (DNA): TGCGCCAGCAGCCAAGTCGGGAAGGGGTCCTATAATTCACCCCTCCACTTT.